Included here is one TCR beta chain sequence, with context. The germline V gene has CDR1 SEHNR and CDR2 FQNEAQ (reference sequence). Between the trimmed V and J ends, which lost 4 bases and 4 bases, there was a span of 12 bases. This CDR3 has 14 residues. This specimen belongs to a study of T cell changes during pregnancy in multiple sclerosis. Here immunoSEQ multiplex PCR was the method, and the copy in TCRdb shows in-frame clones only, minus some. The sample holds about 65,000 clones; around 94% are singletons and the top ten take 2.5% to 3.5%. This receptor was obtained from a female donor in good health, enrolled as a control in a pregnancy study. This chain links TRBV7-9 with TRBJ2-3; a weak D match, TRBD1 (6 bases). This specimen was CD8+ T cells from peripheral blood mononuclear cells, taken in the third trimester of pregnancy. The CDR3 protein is CASSSLSGADTQYF. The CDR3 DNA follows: TGTGCCAGCAGCTCCCTCTCAGGGGCAGATACGCAGTATTTT. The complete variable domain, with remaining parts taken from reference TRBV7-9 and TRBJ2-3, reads DTGVSQNPRHKITKRGQNVTFRCDPISEHNRLYWYRQTLGQGPEFLTYFQNEAQLEKSRLLSDRFSAERPKGSFSTLEIQRTEQGDSAMYLCASSSLSGADTQYFGPGTRLTVL.